This T cell receptor beta chain was identified during a study of OX40 agonist ivuxolimab in advanced cancers. Sampling times: baseline, cycle 4 day 1, cycle 7 day 1. After removal of 5 bases from V and 4 bases from J, the junction contained 9 bases not matched to a gene. In germline, CDR1 is SGHTA, CDR2 FQGNSA. CDR3 length: 16 amino acids. The assay was immunoSEQ multiplex PCR, and TCRdb's table has in-frame clones only and misses some. The sample holds around 150,000 clones, approximately 90% seen once. Sequenced here: CD4+ or CD8+ T cells sorted from blood, sampled in a trial of the OX40 agonist ivuxolimab. The chain joins TRBV7-2 to TRBJ2-7, with TRBD2 matching 12 bases. The clonotype originates from an adult with an advanced solid tumor such as melanoma, head and neck, liver or kidney cancer. The CDR3 DNA reads as TGTGCCAGCAGCCACGTCTTCACTAGCGGGAGGTACGAGCAGTACTTC. Translating it yields CASSHVFTSGRYEQYF.